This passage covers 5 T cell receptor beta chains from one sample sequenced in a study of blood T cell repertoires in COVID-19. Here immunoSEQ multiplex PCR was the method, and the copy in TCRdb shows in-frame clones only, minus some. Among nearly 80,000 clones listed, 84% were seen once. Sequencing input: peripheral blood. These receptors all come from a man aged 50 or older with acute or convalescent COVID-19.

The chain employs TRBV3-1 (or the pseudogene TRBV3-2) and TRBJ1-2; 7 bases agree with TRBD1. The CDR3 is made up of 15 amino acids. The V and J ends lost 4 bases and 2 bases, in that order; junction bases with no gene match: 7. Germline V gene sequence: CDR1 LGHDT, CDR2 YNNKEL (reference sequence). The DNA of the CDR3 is TGTGCCAGCAGCCGACAGGGCGGGAAGAACTATGGCTACACCTTC. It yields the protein CASSRQGGKNYGYTF.

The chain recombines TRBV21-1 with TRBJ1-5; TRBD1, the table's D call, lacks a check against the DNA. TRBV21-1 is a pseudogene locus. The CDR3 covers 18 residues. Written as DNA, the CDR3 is TGTGCCAGCAGCAAAGTGAGGGGGGACAGTCTAAACAATCAGCCCCAGCATTTT. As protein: CASSKVRGDSLNNQPQHF.

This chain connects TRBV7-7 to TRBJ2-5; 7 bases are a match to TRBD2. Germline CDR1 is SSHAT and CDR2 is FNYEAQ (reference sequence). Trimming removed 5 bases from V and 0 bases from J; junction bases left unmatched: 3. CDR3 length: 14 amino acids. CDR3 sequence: CASSPGTNQETQYF. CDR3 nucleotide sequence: TGTGCCAGCAGCCCAGGGACTAACCAAGAGACCCAGTACTTC. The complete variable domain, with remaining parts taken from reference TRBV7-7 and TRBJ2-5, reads GAGVSQSPRYKVTKRGQDVTLRCDPISSHATLYWYQQALGQGPEFLTYFNYEAQPDKSGLPSDRFSAERPEGSISTLTIQRTEQRDSAMYRCASSPGTNQETQYFGPGTRLLVL.

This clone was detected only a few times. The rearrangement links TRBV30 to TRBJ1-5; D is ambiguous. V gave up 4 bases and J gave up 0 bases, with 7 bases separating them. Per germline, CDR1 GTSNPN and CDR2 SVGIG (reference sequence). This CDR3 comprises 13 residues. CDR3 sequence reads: CAWKRDSNQPQHF. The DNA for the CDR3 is TGTGCCTGGAAACGGGATAGCAATCAGCCCCAGCATTTT. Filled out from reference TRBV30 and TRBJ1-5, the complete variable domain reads SQTIHQWPATLVQPVGSPLSLECTVEGTSNPNLYWYRQAAGRGLQLLFYSVGIGQISSEVPQNLSASRPQDRQFILSSKKLLLSDSGFYLCAWKRDSNQPQHFGDGTRLSIL.

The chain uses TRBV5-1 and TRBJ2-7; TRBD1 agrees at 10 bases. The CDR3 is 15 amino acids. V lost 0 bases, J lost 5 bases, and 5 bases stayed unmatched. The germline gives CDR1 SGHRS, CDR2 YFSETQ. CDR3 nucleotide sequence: TGCGCCAGCAGCTTGGGGACAGGGGGGTCCCACGAGCAGTACTTC. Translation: CASSLGTGGSHEQYF.